This T cell receptor (beta chain) is drawn from a study of T-cell memory formation after mild COVID-19. Study-wide results and caveats: The study found balanced CD4/CD8 in clones contracting day 15 to 85 and a CD4+ lean in later expanders. Memory cells collected pre-infection included some clones that later responded, suggesting cross-reactive memory joined.

In the case of this clonotype: The antigen remains unidentified.

Germline V gives CDR1 SGHKS, CDR2 YYEKEE (reference sequence). The J segment lost 3 bases and the V segment lost 0 bases, leaving 6 bases of the junction unmatched. The length of the CDR3 is 15 residues. A single record per CDR3 protein comes from TCRdb applying MiXCR to the 5' RACE reads. The repertoire holds around 310,000 distinct CDR3 sequences, with 20% to 25% as singletons. Sequencing was done on a sample of PBMCs or a T cell subset sorted from them (not recorded which). This rearrangement joins TRBV5-5 to TRBJ2-7, with TRBD1 matching over 7 bases. The origin of this receptor is a man between 18 and 29 years old who had mild COVID-19 (a few samples of this study predate the infection). Cell type and time point are not known. The CDR3 bases are TGTGCCAGCAGCTTGGAGGGACAGCCATTCTACGAGCAGTACTTC. Its protein product is CASSLEGQPFYEQYF.